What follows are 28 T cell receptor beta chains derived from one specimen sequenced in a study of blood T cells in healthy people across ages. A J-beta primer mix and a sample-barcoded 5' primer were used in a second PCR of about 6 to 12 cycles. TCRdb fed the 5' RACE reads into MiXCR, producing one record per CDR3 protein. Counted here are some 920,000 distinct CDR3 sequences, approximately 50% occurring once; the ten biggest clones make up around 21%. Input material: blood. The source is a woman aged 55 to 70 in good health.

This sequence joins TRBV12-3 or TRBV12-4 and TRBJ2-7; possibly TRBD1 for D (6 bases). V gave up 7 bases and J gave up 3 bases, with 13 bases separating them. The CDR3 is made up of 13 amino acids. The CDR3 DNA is TGTGCCAGCACCCTGACAGGTATCTACGAGCAGTACTTC. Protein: CASTLTGIYEQYF.

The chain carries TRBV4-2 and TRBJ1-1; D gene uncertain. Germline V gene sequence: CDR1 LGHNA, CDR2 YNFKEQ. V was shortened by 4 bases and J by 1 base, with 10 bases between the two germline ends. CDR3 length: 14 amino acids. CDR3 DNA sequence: TGTGCCAGCAGCCCCCACCTGGGGAACACTGAAGCTTTCTTT. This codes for CASSPHLGNTEAFF.

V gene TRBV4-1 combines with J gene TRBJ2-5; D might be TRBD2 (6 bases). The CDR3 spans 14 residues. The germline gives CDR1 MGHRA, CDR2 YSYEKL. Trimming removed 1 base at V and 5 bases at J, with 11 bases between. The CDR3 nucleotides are TGCGCCAGCAGCCAAGTCGTGGGAGGCGAGACCCAGTACTTC. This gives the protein CASSQVVGGETQYF.

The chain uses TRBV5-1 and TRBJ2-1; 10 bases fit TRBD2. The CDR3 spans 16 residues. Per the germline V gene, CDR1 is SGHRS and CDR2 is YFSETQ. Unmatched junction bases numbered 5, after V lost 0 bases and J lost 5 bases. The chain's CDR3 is CASSLVRLAGHNEQFF. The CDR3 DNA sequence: TGCGCCAGCAGCTTGGTGAGACTAGCGGGCCACAATGAGCAGTTCTTC.

As DNA, the CDR3 is TGCAGTGCTAGGGATCTAGCTGTTTACAATGAGCAGTACTTC. Its protein product is CSARDLAVYNEQYF. The chain carries TRBV20-1 and TRBJ2-7, with TRBD2 as a possible D gene (5 bases). There are 14 residues in the CDR3. V shed 3 bases and J shed 7 bases, with 19 bases lying between them. Germline CDR1 is DFQATT and CDR2 is SNEGSKA (reference sequence).

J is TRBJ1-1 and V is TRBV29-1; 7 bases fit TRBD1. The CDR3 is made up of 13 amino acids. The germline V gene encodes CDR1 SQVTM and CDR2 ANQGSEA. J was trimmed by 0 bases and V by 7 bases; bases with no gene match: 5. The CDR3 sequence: CSAPTGLNTEAFF. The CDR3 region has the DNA TGCAGCGCCCCGACAGGGCTGAACACTGAAGCTTTCTTT.

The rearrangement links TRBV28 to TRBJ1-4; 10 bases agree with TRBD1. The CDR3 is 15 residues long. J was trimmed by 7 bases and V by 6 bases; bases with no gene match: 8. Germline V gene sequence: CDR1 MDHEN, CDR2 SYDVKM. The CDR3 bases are TGTGCCAGCAGAGAAAAGGACAGGGGGACTGAAAAACTGTTTTTT. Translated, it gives CASREKDRGTEKLFF.

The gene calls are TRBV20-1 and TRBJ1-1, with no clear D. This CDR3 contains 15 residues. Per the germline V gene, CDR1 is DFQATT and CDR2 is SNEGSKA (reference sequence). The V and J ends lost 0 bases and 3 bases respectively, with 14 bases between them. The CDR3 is CSARDPRMSHTEAFF. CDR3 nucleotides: TGCAGTGCTAGAGACCCGCGAATGTCGCACACTGAAGCTTTCTTT.

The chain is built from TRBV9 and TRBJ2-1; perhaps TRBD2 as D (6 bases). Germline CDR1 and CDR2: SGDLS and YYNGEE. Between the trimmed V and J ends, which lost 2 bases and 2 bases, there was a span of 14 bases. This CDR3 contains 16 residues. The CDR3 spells CASSVTTGSPYNEQFF. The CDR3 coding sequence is TGTGCCAGCAGCGTCACCACCGGGAGTCCCTACAATGAGCAGTTCTTC.

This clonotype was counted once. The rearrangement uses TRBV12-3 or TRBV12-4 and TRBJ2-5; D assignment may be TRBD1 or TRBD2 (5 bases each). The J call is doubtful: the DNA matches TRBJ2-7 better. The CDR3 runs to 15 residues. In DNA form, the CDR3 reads TGTGCCAGCAGTCCCCCGGGACCCTCTTTTGGCGAGCAGTACTTC. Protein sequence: CASSPPGPSFGEQYF.

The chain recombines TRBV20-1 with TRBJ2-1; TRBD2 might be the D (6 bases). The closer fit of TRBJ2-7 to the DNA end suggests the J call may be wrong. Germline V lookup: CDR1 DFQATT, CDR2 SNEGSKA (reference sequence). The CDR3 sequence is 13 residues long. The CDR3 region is CSAGGTGAPTQYF. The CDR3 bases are TGCAGTGCTGGAGGGACCGGGGCGCCAACGCAGTACTTC.

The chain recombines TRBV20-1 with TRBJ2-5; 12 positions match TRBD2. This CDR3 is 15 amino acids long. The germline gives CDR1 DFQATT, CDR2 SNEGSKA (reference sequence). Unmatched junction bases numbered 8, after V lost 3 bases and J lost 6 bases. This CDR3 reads CSARPGTSGLKTQYF. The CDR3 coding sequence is TGCAGTGCTAGGCCAGGGACTAGCGGGCTTAAGACCCAGTACTTC.

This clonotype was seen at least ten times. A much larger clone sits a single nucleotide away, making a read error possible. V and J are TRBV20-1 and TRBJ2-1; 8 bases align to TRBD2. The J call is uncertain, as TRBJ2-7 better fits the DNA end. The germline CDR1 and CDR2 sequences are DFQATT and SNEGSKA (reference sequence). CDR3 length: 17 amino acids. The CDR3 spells CSATYRQRESSYNEQYF. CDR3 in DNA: TGCAGTGCAACATATCGGCAGCGGGAGAGCTCCTACAATGAGCAGTACTTC.

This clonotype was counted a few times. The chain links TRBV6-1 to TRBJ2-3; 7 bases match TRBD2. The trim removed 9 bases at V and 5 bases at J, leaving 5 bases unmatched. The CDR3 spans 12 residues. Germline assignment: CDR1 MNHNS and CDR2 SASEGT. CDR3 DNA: TGTGCCAGTTCGGGAGGAGGAGATACGCAGTATTTT. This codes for CASSGGGDTQYF.

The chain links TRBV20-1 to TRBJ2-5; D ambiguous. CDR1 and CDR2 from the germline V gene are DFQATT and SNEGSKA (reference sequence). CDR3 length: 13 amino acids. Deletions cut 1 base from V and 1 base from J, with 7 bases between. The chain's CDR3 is CSARVSSQETQYF. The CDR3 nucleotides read TGCAGTGCTAGAGTTAGCAGCCAAGAGACCCAGTACTTC.

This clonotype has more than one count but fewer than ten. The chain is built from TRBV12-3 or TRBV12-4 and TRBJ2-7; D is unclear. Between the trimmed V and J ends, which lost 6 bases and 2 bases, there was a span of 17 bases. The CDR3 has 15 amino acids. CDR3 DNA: TGTGCCAGCAGGAAGGGCCTGGGTCATCCCTACGAGCAGTACTTC. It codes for CASRKGLGHPYEQYF.

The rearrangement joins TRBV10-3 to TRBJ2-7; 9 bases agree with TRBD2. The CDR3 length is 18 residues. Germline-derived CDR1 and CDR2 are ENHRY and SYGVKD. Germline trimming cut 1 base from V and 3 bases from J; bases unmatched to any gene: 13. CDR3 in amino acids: CAISEYASGNPGDYEQYF. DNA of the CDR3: TGTGCCATCAGTGAGTATGCTAGCGGGAACCCGGGGGACTACGAGCAGTACTTC.

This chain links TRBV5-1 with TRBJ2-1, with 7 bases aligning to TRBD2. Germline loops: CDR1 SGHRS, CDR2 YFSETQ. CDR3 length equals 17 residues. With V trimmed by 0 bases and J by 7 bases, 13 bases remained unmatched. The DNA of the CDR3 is TGCGCCAGCAGCTTGGAGACTAGCCAGGGAAGCGGGAATGAGCAGTTCTTC. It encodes CASSLETSQGSGNEQFF.

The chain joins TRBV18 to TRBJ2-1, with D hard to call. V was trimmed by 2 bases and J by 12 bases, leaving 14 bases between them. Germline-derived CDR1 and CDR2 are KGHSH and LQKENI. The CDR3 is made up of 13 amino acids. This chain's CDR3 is CASSPGLFYGQFF. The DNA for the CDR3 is TGTGCCAGCTCACCAGGGCTATTTTATGGGCAGTTCTTC.

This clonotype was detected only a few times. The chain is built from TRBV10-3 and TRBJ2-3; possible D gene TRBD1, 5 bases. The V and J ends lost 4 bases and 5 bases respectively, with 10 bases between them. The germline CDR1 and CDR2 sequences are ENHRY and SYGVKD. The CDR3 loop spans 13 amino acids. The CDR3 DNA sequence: TGTGCCATCAGTGGCGATCAGGGAGATACGCAGTATTTT. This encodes CAISGDQGDTQYF.

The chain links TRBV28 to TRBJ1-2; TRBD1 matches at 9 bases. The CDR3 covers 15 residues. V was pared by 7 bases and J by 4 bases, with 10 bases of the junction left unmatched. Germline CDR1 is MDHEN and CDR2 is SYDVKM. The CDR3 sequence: CASTISGQGFYGYTF. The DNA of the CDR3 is TGTGCCAGCACCATTAGCGGACAGGGGTTCTATGGCTACACCTTC.

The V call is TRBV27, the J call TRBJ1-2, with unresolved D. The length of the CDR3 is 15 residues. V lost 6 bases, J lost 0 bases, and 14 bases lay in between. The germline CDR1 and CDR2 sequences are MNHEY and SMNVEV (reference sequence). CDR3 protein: CASRSDRLANYGYTF. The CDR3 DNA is TGTGCCAGCAGGTCAGACCGATTAGCTAACTATGGCTACACCTTC.

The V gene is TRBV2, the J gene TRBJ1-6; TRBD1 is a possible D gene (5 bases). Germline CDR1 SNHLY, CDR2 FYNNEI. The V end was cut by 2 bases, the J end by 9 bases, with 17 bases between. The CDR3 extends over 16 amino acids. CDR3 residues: CASSELPTAKISPLHF. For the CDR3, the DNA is TGTGCCAGCAGTGAACTTCCGACAGCCAAGATTTCACCCCTCCACTTT.

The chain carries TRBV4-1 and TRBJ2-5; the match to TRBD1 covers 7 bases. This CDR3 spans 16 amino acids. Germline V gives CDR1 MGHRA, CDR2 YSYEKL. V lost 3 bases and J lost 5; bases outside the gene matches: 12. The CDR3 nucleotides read TGCGCCAGCAGCCATAGGGTAGCAGGGGGTTCGGAGACCCAGTACTTC. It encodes CASSHRVAGGSETQYF.

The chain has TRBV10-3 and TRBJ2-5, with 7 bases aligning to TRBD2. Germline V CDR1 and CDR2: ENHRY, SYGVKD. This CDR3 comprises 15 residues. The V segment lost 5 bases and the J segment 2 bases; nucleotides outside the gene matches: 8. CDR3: CAISRSLAEQETQYF. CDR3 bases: TGTGCCATCAGTCGAAGCCTAGCGGAACAAGAGACCCAGTACTTC.

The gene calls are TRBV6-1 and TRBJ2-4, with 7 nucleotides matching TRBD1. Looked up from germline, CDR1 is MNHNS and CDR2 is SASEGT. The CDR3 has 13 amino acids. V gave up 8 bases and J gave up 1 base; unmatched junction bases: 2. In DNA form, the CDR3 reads TGTGCCAGCCTACAGGGGGCCAAAAACATTCAGTACTTC. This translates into CASLQGAKNIQYF.

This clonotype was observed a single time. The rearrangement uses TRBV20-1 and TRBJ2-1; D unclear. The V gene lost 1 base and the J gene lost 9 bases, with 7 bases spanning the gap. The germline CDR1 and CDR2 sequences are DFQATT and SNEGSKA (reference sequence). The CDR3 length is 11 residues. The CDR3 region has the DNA TGCAGTGCTAGAGGGATTGGTGAGCAGTTCTTC. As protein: CSARGIGEQFF.

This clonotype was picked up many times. CDR3 coding DNA: TGCGCCAGCAGCCAAGGGGCGACGGGGAACATTCAGTACTTC. Its translation is CASSQGATGNIQYF. The chain links TRBV4-1 to TRBJ2-4; possible D gene TRBD2, 5 bases. There are 14 residues in the CDR3. Germline V gene lookup returns CDR1 MGHRA and CDR2 YSYEKL. The germline V and J ends were trimmed by 1 base and 7 bases, with 11 bases remaining between them.